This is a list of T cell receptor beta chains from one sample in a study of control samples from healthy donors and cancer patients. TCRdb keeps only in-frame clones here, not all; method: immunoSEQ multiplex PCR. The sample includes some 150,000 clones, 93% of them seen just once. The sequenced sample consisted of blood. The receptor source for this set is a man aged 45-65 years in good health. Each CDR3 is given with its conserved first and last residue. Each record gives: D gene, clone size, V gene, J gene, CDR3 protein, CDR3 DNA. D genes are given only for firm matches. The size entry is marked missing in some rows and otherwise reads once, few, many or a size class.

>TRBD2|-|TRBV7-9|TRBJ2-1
CASSLGSGRPYNEQFF
TGTGCCAGCAGCTTAGGCAGCGGGAGACCTTACAATGAGCAGTTCTTC
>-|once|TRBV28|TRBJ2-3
CASSLGGVSRVVSTDTQYF
TGTGCCAGCAGTTTAGGAGGCGTGTCCCGAGTTGTGAGCACAGATACGCAGTATTTT
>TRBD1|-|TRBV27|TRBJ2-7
CASSLDPTGRYEQYF
TGTGCCAGCAGTTTAGACCCGACAGGGCGGTACGAGCAGTACTTC
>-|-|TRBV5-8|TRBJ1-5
CASSLKGELAQHF
TGTGCCAGCAGCTTGAAGGGGGAGCTTGCCCAGCATTTT
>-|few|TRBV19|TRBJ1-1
CASSIGRGTEAFF
TGTGCCAGTAGTATAGGCAGGGGCACTGAAGCTTTCTTT
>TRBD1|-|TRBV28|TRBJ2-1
CASRGTGEVNEQFF
TGTGCCTCAAGGGGGACAGGGGAGGTTAATGAGCAGTTCTTC
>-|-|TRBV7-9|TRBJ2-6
CASSLEALGANVLTF
TGTGCCAGCAGCTTAGAGGCGCTCGGGGCCAACGTCCTGACTTTC
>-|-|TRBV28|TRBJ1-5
CASSLGGAGQPQHF
TGTGCCAGCAGTTTAGGGGGCGCGGGGCAGCCCCAGCATTTT
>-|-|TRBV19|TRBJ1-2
CASSYRALQGYTF
TGTGCCAGTAGTTACAGGGCACTCCAGGGCTACACCTTC
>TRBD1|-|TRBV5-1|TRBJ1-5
CASSLYPQGATSNQPQHF
TGCGCCAGCAGCTTGTACCCACAGGGGGCTACAAGCAATCAGCCCCAGCATTTT
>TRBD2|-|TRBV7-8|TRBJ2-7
CASSPSGDTYEQYF
TGTGCCAGCAGCCCAAGCGGGGATACCTACGAGCAGTACTTC
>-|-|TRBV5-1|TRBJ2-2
CASRMGQNTGELFF
TGCGCCAGCAGGATGGGACAGAACACCGGGGAGCTGTTTTTT
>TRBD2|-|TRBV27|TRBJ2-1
CASSLSGSAGEQFF
TGTGCCAGCAGTTTGAGCGGGAGCGCAGGGGAGCAGTTCTTC
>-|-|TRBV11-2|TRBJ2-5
CASSLVRETQYF
TGTGCCAGCAGCTTAGTGCGGGAGACCCAGTACTTC
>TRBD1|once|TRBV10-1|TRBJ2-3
CASSVGTGGVRYNTDTQYF
TGCGCCAGCAGTGTTGGGACAGGGGGCGTTCGGTATAACACAGATACGCAGTATTTT
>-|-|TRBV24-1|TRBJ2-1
CATSGGVPYNEQFF
TGTGCCACCAGCGGGGGCGTCCCTTACAATGAGCAGTTCTTC
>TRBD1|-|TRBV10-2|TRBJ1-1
CASSGPLWQGAAEAFF
TGCGCCAGCAGTGGCCCCCTGTGGCAGGGGGCCGCTGAAGCTTTCTTT
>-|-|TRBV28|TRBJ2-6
CASSPGTPGANVLTF
TGTGCCAGCAGTCCCGGGACTCCTGGGGCCAACGTCCTGACTTTC
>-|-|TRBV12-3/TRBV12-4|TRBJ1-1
CASSTQQGTEAFF
TGTGCCAGCAGTACTCAACAGGGAACCGAAGCTTTCTTT
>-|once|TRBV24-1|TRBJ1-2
CATSGQPLTYGYTF
TGTGCCACCAGTGGGCAACCTCTCACCTATGGCTACACCTTC
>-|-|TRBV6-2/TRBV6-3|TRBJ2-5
CASSRLGETQYF
TGTGCCAGCAGTAGGTTGGGGGAGACCCAGTACTTC
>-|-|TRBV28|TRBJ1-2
CASSLGGFYGYTF
TGTGCCAGCAGTCTGGGGGGATTCTATGGCTACACCTTC
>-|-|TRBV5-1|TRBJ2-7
CASSLIGAAYEQYF
TGCGCCAGCAGCTTGATAGGGGCAGCCTACGAGCAGTACTTC
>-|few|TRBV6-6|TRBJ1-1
CASKGGNTEAFF
TGTGCCTCGAAGGGGGGGAACACTGAAGCTTTCTTT
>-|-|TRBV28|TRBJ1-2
CASSSGTTNYGYTF
TGTGCCAGCAGTTCCGGGACGACTAACTATGGCTACACCTTC
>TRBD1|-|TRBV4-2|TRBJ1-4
CASSQSRTGGGKLFF
TGTGCCAGCAGCCAATCACGGACAGGGGGGGGAAAACTGTTTTTT
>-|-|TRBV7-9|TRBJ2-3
CASTRTQATTDTQYF
TGTGCCAGCACACGAACACAGGCGACCACAGATACGCAGTATTTT
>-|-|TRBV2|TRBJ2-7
CASSLQGYEQYF
TGTGCCAGCAGTCTACAGGGTTACGAGCAGTACTTC
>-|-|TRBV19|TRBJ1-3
CASSKEISGNTIYF
TGTGCCAGTAGTAAAGAAATCTCTGGAAACACCATATATTTT
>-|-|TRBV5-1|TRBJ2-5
CASSTQETQYF
TGCGCCAGCAGCACTCAAGAGACCCAGTACTTC
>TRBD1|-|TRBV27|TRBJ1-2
CASSPLPDRGYGYTF
TGTGCCAGCAGTCCGTTACCCGACAGGGGCTATGGCTACACCTTC
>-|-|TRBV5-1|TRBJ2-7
CASSLGQFTYEQYF
TGCGCCAGCAGCCTAGGACAGTTTACCTACGAGCAGTACTTC
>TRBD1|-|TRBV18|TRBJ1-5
CASSPRQGDNQPQHF
TGTGCCAGCTCCCCTAGACAGGGTGACAATCAGCCCCAGCATTTT
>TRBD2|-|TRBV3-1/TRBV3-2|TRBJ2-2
CASSQGSSGRHTGELFF
TGTGCCAGCAGCCAAGGGTCTAGCGGGAGACACACCGGGGAGCTGTTTTTT
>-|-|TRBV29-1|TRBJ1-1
CSVITQGTIPEAFF
TGCAGCGTTATCACTCAGGGGACCATCCCTGAAGCTTTCTTT
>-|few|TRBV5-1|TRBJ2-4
CASSLFDRVPAKNIQYF
TGCGCCAGCAGCTTGTTCGACCGGGTTCCAGCCAAAAACATTCAGTACTTC